This entry concerns a single TCR beta chain. It was through 5'RACE template switching that TCR cDNA was made, with a universal primer site and UMIs added. In TCRdb, the 5' RACE reads were re-called with MiXCR into one record per CDR3 protein. The sample has a few hundred thousand distinct CDR3 sequences, around 4.9% seen once. The germline V and J ends were trimmed by 0 bases and 10 bases, with 10 bases remaining between them. Per the germline V gene, CDR1 is SGDLS and CDR2 is YYNGEE. The CDR3 totals 13 residues. This sample stems from a study of T cells after yellow fever vaccination. Study-wide context: With SMART-Seq v4 Ultra Low Input, the fractions containing low cell numbers were prepared.

V and J are TRBV9 and TRBJ1-4; D unresolved. The material was CD4+ T cells sorted from PBMCs, obtained on the day of the yellow fever booster vaccination. This clonotype was obtained from a man aged 18 to 29 who received the YFV17D yellow fever vaccine. The DNA of the CDR3 is TGTGCCAGCAGCGTAGAACAAGGTGGAAAACTGTTTTTT. It codes for CASSVEQGGKLFF.